The next 16 T cell receptor beta chains were all read from a single sample in a study of T cell responses to AZD1222 COVID-19 vaccine. The protocol was immunoSEQ multiplex PCR, while the TCRdb copy is restricted to in-frame clones and leaves out a portion. The sample holds some 100,000 clones, 70% to 90% seen once. The sequenced sample was peripheral blood, obtained on day 0 of AZD1222 vaccination. The receptors were gathered from an adult in good health.

The rearrangement joins TRBV9 to TRBJ1-1; D is ambiguous. The germline gives CDR1 SGDLS, CDR2 YYNGEE. The ends were cut back, 2 bases at V and 2 bases at J, with 7 bases in the middle. This CDR3 region has 13 residues. CDR3 DNA sequence: TGTGCCAGCAGCGTCCGGCTAAACACTGAAGCTTTCTTT. It codes for CASSVRLNTEAFF.

The rearrangement links TRBV6-1 to TRBJ1-2, with a tentative D call TRBD1 (5 bases). The CDR3 runs 14 residues. V was cut by 5 bases and J by 1 base, with 11 bases left in between. Germline V gives CDR1 MNHNS, CDR2 SASEGT. Here the CDR3 reads CASSQGRLNYGYTF. DNA of the CDR3: TGTGCCAGCAGTCAGGGCAGACTTAACTATGGCTACACCTTC.

The J gene is TRBJ1-1, the V gene TRBV4-2; no reliable D call. Trimming pared 5 bases from V and 4 bases from J, leaving 11 bases between. The CDR3 runs 13 residues. Germline V gene data show CDR1 as LGHNA and CDR2 as YNFKEQ. This chain's CDR3 is CASSFGVGTEAFF. The CDR3 DNA sequence: TGTGCCAGCAGCTTTGGAGTTGGCACTGAAGCTTTCTTT.

The chain links TRBV14 to TRBJ1-4; D gene ambiguous. Trimming shortened V by 1 base and J by 0 bases, and 6 bases separated the two germline ends. The germline V gene has CDR1 SGHDN and CDR2 FVKESK. The CDR3 is made up of 15 amino acids. CDR3 nucleotides: TGTGCCAGCAGCCAAGGGGGTGCAACTAATGAAAAACTGTTTTTT. Translated, it gives CASSQGGATNEKLFF.

With respect to this clone: Other DNA sequences in the same sample also yield this CDR3. The chain is built from TRBV9 and TRBJ2-7, with 8 bases fitting TRBD1. V was clipped by 4 bases and J by 1 base; unmatched bases: 4. The CDR3 covers 14 residues. Germline assignment: CDR1 SGDLS and CDR2 YYNGEE. Written as DNA, the CDR3 is TGTGCCAGCAGCCTCGGACAGGGTTCCTACGAGCAGTACTTC. The encoded protein is CASSLGQGSYEQYF.

Only one count was recorded for this clone. The chain is built from TRBV11-3 and TRBJ1-1; possibly TRBD1 for D (6 bases). Per the germline V gene, CDR1 is SGHNT and CDR2 is YENEEA. V was shortened by 6 bases and J by 5 bases, with 13 bases between the two germline ends. The CDR3 has 13 amino acids. The DNA for the CDR3 is TGTGCCAGCAGTCAGGGGTATGCGACTGAAGCTTTCTTT. Amino acids: CASSQGYATEAFF.

V and J are TRBV3-1 (or the pseudogene TRBV3-2) and TRBJ1-1; the D gene is possibly TRBD1 (6 bases). The CDR3 extends over 15 amino acids. V was trimmed by 4 bases and J by 2 bases, leaving 14 bases between them. Per germline, CDR1 LGHDT and CDR2 YNNKEL (reference sequence). The CDR3 spells CASSPQGNLNTEAFF. CDR3 nucleotide sequence: TGTGCCAGCAGCCCACAGGGAAACCTCAACACTGAAGCTTTCTTT.

V usage is TRBV15 and J usage is TRBJ1-3; D is possibly TRBD1 (6 bases). Germline V lookup: CDR1 LNHNV, CDR2 YYDKDF (reference sequence). The V end was cut by 3 bases, the J end by 0 bases, with 18 bases between. The CDR3 runs to 18 residues. CDR3 residues: CATSSASGTPHSGNTIYF. For the CDR3, the DNA is TGTGCCACCAGCAGTGCTTCCGGGACACCTCACTCTGGAAACACCATATATTTT.

The sample holds one count of this clone. The chain combines TRBV19 with TRBJ1-4; no firm D call. This CDR3 contains 15 residues. The germline V and J ends were trimmed by 7 bases and 8 bases, with 20 bases remaining between them. Germline CDR1 reads LNHDA; CDR2 reads SQIVND (reference sequence). The chain's CDR3 is CASKMVNLMGEKLFF. The CDR3 DNA reads as TGTGCCAGTAAGATGGTCAACTTGATGGGCGAAAAACTGTTTTTT.

The genes are TRBV28 and TRBJ1-2, with a weak D call TRBD1 (5 bases). V was clipped by 3 bases and J by 6 bases, with 26 bases between them. The V gene's germline CDR1 is MDHEN and CDR2 SYDVKM. The CDR3 has 18 amino acids. In DNA form, the CDR3 reads TGTGCCAGCAGTTTGGTGGGGGGTCTCGGGGCCGGGAAGGATGGCTACACCTTC. Amino acid sequence: CASSLVGGLGAGKDGYTF.

This clone has a single count. J is TRBJ1-2 and V is TRBV6-5; D is possibly TRBD1 (6 bases). With 9 bases removed from V and 4 bases from J, the gap between germline ends came to 18 bases. Germline V gives CDR1 MNHEY, CDR2 SVGAGI. The CDR3 is made up of 14 amino acids. The CDR3 sequence is CASRPGAASYGYTF. The CDR3 nucleotides are TGTGCCAGTCGGCCAGGGGCGGCCTCCTATGGCTACACCTTC.

The gene calls are TRBV19 and TRBJ2-3, with TRBD2 as a possible D gene (6 bases). V was shortened by 7 bases and J by 2 bases, with 13 bases between the two germline ends. Germline CDR1 and CDR2: LNHDA and SQIVND (reference sequence). This CDR3 spans 14 amino acids. The DNA for the CDR3 is TGTGCCAGTAAAATTGGCGGGACCACAGATACGCAGTATTTT. Protein sequence: CASKIGGTTDTQYF. Looking up the rest from reference TRBV19 and TRBJ2-3 gives the full variable domain: DGGITQSPKYLFRKEGQNVTLSCEQNLNHDAMYWYRQDPGQGLRLIYYSQIVNDFQKGDIAEGYSVSREKKESFPLTVTSAQKNPTAFYLCASKIGGTTDTQYFGPGTRLTVL.

The chain is built from TRBV6-5 and TRBJ1-1; no clear D. Per the germline V gene, CDR1 is MNHEY and CDR2 is SVGAGI. The V end was cut by 0 bases, the J end by 5 bases, with 7 bases between. The CDR3 covers 13 residues. The CDR3 reads CASSYSWETEAFF. CDR3 DNA sequence: TGTGCCAGCAGTTACTCGTGGGAAACTGAAGCTTTCTTT.

The chain recombines TRBV5-1 with TRBJ1-3, with TRBD1 identical over 8 bases. CDR1 and CDR2 from the germline V gene are SGHRS and YFSETQ. Trimming removed 4 bases from V and 2 bases from J; junction bases left unmatched: 5. There are 15 residues in the CDR3. The CDR3 reads CASSPGQGPGNTIYF. The DNA of the CDR3 is TGCGCCAGCAGCCCAGGACAGGGCCCTGGAAACACCATATATTTT.

V usage is TRBV6-5 and J usage is TRBJ2-1, with D unresolved. This CDR3 comprises 15 residues. The V and J ends lost 0 bases and 4 bases respectively, with 10 bases between them. CDR1 and CDR2 from the germline V gene are MNHEY and SVGAGI. Written as DNA, the CDR3 is TGTGCCAGCAGTTACTCGAATACACGGTACAATGAGCAGTTCTTC. Translation: CASSYSNTRYNEQFF.

This chain joins TRBV7-9 and TRBJ1-1, with D possibly TRBD1 on 5 matching bases. Trimming removed 1 base at V and 4 bases at J, with 13 bases between. The CDR3 runs 15 residues. Germline-derived CDR1 and CDR2 are SEHNR and FQNEAQ (reference sequence). The DNA of the CDR3 is TGTGCCAGCAGCTTAGACGGACACCCGGCCACTGAAGCTTTCTTT. This sequence encodes CASSLDGHPATEAFF. Combining the CDR3 with reference TRBV7-9 and TRBJ1-1 gives the whole variable domain DTGVSQNPRHKITKRGQNVTFRCDPISEHNRLYWYRQTLGQGPEFLTYFQNEAQLEKSRLLSDRFSAERPKGSFSTLEIQRTEQGDSAMYLCASSLDGHPATEAFFGQGTRLTVV.